These 4 T cell receptor beta chains came from one sample sequenced in a study of shared clonotypes between healthy human individuals. Assay: immunoSEQ multiplex PCR; the TCRdb copy retains only in-frame clones and omits some. The sample has 450,000 to 600,000 clones; approximately 79% are singletons. The specimen was PBMCs. The origin of the receptors is a woman aged 40 to 55 in good health. Some clones in this sample may be carry-over from other donors' samples.

Notes on this clone: The conserved closing phenylalanine or tryptophan is absent in this CDR3, likely reflecting a read error. This chain uses TRBV29-1 with TRBJ1-1; D may be TRBD1 (5 bases). This CDR3 contains 15 residues. Trimming removed 7 bases from V and 0 bases from J, with 18 bases in between. Germline CDR1 is SQVTM and CDR2 is ANQGSEA. CDR3 sequence: CSGYNPGLMNTEAFL. The CDR3 DNA reads as TGCAGCGGTTACAACCCGGGACTGATGAACACTGAAGCTTTCCTT.

The chain has TRBV5-6 and TRBJ2-7, with 10 positions matching TRBD2. J was trimmed by 4 bases and V by 3 bases; bases with no gene match: 19. This CDR3 comprises 19 residues. CDR1 is SGHDT, CDR2 YYEEEE, per germline. The chain's CDR3 is CASSSTGALASGRFYEQYF. The CDR3 coding sequence is TGTGCCAGCAGCTCGACAGGAGCCTTGGCTAGCGGGAGATTTTACGAGCAGTACTTC.

The chain is built from TRBV7-2 and TRBJ2-7; D is uncertain. The CDR3 runs 14 residues. The V gene's germline CDR1 is SGHTA and CDR2 FQGNSA. Trimming cost V 1 base and J 3 bases, with 10 bases left between them. The CDR3 nucleotides are TGTGCCAGCAGCTTAGAGTCGCTCGGCTACGAGCAGTACTTC. Protein: CASSLESLGYEQYF.

V gene TRBV7-2 combines with J gene TRBJ1-1; a weak D match, TRBD1 (5 bases). Germline V gene lookup returns CDR1 SGHTA and CDR2 FQGNSA. The CDR3 length is 13 residues. V lost 7 bases and J 4 bases, leaving 13 bases between the germline ends. The CDR3 sequence: CASKKAGGTEAFF. CDR3 in DNA: TGTGCCAGCAAAAAGGCGGGGGGCACTGAAGCTTTCTTT.